This TCR beta chain was sequenced for a study of OX40 agonist ivuxolimab in advanced cancers. Study overall: An anti-OX40 (CD134) antibody with agonistic activity, ivuxolimab, was administered to patients. Notes on the study in general: The study found that CD8+ T cells averaged more expanded clones than CD4+.

In the case of this clone: Its specificity is not known.

The germline CDR1 and CDR2 sequences are SGHNT and YYREEE (reference sequence). This CDR3 has 13 residues. The ends were cut back, 1 base at V and 2 bases at J, with 5 bases in the middle. The method was immunoSEQ multiplex PCR; TCRdb's version includes in-frame clones alone and lacks a portion of them. In the table there are over 55,000 clones, around 82% of which are singletons. This sequence originates from an adult with an advanced solid tumor such as melanoma, head and neck, liver or kidney cancer. The chain carries TRBV5-4 and TRBJ2-3; D remains ambiguous. Material: CD4+ or CD8+ T cells sorted from blood, obtained in a trial of the OX40 agonist ivuxolimab. The DNA for the CDR3 is TGTGCCAGCAGCTTGTGGGACACAGATACGCAGTATTTT. The encoded protein is CASSLWDTDTQYF.